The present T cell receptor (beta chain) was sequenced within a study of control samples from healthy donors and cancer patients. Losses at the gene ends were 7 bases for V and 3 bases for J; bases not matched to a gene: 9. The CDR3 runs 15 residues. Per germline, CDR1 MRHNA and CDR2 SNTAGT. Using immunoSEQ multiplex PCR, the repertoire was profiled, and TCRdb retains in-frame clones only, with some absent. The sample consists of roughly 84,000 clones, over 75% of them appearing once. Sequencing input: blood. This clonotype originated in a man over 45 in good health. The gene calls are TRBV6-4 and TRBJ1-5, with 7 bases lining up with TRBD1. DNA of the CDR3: TGTGCCAGCAAGGACAGGACCTCTTACAATCAGCCCCAGCATTTT. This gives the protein CASKDRTSYNQPQHF.